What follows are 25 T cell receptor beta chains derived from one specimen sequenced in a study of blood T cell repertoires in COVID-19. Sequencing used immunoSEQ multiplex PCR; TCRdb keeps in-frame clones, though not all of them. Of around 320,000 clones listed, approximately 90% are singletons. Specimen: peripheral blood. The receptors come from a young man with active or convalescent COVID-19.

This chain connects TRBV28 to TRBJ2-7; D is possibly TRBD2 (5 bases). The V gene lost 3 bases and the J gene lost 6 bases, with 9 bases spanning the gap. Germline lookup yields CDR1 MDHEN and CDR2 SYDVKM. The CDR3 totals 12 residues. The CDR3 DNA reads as TGTGCCAGCAGTTTCCTAGCTTTCGAGCAGTACTTC. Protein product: CASSFLAFEQYF. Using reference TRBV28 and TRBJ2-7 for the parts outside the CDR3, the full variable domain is DVKVTQSSRYLVKRTGEKVFLECVQDMDHENMFWYRQDPGLGLRLIYFSYDVKMKEKGDIPEGYSVSREKKERFSLILESASTNQTSMYLCASSFLAFEQYFGPGTRLTVT.

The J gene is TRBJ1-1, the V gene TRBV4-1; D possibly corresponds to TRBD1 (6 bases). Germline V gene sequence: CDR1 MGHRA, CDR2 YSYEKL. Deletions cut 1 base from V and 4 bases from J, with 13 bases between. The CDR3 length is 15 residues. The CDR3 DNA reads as TGCGCCAGCAGCCAAGCCAACACAGGGACCACTGAAGCTTTCTTT. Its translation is CASSQANTGTTEAFF.

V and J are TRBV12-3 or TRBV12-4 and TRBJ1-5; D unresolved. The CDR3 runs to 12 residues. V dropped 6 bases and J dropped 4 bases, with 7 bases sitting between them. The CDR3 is CASRRQNQPQHF. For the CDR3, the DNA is TGTGCCAGCAGAAGACAAAATCAGCCCCAGCATTTT.

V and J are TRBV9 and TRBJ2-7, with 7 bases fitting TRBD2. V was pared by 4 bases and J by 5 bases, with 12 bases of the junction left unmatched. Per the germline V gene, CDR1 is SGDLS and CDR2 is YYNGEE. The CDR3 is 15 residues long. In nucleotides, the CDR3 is TGTGCCAGCAGCCCCCTCGGAGGGAGGGCCGACGAGCAGTACTTC. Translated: CASSPLGGRADEQYF.

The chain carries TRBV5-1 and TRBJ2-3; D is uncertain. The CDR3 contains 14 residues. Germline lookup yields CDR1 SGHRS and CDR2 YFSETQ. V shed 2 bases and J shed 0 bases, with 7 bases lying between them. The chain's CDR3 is CASSLTESTDTQYF. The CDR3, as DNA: TGCGCCAGCAGCTTAACGGAGAGCACAGATACGCAGTATTTT.

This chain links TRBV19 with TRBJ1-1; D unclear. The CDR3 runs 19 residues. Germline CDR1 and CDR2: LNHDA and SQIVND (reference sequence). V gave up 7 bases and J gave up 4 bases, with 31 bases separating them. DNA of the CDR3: TGTGCCAGTACAGGTGGGCGGTGGAGGTCGGTTGGTCGGGGCACTGAAGCTTTCTTT. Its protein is CASTGGRWRSVGRGTEAFF.

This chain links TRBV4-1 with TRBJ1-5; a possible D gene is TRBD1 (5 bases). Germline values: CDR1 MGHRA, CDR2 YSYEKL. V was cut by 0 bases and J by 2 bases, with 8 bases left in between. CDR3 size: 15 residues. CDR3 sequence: CASSQDRAGNQPQHF. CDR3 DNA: TGCGCCAGCAGCCAAGACAGGGCCGGCAATCAGCCCCAGCATTTT.

The CDR3 DNA reads as TGTGCCAGCAGTTCCCGGGACAGTTCCTACGAGCAGTACTTC. Translated: CASSSRDSSYEQYF. V usage is TRBV28 and J usage is TRBJ2-7; the match to TRBD1 covers 7 bases. The germline V gene has CDR1 MDHEN and CDR2 SYDVKM. The CDR3 runs to 14 residues. Trimming at V came to 4 bases and at J to 1 base, leaving 4 bases not matched to a gene.

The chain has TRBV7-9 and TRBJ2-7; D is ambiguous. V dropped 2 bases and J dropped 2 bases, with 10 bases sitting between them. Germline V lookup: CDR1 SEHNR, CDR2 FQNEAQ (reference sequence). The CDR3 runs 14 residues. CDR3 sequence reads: CASSLHSNPYEQYF. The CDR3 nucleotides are TGTGCCAGCAGCTTACACAGTAATCCCTACGAGCAGTACTTC.

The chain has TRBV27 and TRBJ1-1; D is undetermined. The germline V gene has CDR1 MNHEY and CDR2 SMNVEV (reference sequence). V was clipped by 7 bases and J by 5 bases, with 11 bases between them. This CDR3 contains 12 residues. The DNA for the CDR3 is TGTGCCAGCATCAAGGGAGGAACTGAAGCTTTCTTT. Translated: CASIKGGTEAFF.

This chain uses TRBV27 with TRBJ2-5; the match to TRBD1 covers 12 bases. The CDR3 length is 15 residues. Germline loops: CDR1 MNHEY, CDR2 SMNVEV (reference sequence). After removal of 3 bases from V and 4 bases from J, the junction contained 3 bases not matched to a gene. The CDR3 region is CASSFGTGGSETQYF. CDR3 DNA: TGTGCCAGCAGTTTCGGGACAGGGGGCTCAGAGACCCAGTACTTC.

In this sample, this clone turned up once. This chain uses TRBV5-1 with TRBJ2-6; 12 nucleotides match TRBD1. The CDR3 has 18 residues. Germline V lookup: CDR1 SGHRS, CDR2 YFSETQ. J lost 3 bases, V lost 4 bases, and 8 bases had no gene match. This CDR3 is CASSRGQGAIGGANVLTF. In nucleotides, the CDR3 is TGCGCCAGCAGCCGGGGACAGGGGGCAATAGGTGGGGCCAACGTCCTGACTTTC.

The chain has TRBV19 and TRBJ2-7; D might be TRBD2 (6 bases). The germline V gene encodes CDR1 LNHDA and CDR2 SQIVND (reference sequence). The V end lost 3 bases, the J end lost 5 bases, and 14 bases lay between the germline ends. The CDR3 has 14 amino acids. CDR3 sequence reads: CASSIAGYLDEQYF. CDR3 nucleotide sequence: TGTGCCAGTAGTATCGCGGGATATCTGGACGAGCAGTACTTC. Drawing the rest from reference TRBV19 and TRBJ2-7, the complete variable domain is DGGITQSPKYLFRKEGQNVTLSCEQNLNHDAMYWYRQDPGQGLRLIYYSQIVNDFQKGDIAEGYSVSREKKESFPLTVTSAQKNPTAFYLCASSIAGYLDEQYFGPGTRLTVT.

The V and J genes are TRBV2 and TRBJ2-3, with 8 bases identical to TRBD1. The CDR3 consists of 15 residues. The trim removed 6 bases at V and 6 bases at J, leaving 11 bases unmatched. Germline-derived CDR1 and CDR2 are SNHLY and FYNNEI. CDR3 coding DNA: TGTGCCAGCAGGGACGTTTGGACAGGGTCGGATACGCAGTATTTT. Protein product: CASRDVWTGSDTQYF.

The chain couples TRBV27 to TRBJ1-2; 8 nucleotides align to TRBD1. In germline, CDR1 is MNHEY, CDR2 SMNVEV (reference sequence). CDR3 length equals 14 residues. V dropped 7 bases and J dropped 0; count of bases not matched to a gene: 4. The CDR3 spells CASTGTGTNYGYTF. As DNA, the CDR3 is TGTGCCAGCACCGGGACAGGAACTAACTATGGCTACACCTTC.

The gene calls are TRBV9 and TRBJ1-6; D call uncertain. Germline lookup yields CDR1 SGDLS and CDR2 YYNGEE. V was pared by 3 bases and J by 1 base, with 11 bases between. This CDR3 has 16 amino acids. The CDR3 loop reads CASSASGGSYNSPLHF. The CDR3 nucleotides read TGTGCCAGCAGCGCCTCTGGAGGGTCCTATAATTCACCCCTCCACTTT.

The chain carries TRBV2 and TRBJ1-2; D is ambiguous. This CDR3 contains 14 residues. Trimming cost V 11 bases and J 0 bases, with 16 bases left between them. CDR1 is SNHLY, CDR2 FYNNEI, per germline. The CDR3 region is CAGLYGGSNYGYTF. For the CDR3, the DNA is TGTGCCGGTCTATACGGCGGCTCTAACTATGGCTACACCTTC.

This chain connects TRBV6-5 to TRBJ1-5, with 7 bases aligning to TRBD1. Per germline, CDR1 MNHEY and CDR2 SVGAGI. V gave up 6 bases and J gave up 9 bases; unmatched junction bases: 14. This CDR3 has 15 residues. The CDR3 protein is CASSKNRQGLRPQHF. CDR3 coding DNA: TGTGCCAGCAGCAAAAACCGACAGGGCCTGAGGCCCCAGCATTTT.

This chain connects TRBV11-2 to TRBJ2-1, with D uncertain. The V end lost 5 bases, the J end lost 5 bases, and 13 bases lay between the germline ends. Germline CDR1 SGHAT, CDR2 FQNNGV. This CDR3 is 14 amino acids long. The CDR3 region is CASSPTARNNEQFF. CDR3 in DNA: TGTGCCAGCAGCCCCACAGCCAGAAACAATGAGCAGTTCTTC. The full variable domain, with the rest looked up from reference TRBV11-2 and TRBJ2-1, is EAGVAQSPRYKIIEKRQSVAFWCNPISGHATLYWYQQILGQGPKLLIQFQNNGVVDDSQLPKDRFSAERLKGVDSTLKIQPAKLEDSAVYLCASSPTARNNEQFFGPGTRLTVL.

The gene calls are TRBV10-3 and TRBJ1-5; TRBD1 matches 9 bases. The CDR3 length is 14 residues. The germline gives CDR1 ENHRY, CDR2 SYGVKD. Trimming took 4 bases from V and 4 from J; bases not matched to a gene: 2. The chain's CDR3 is CAISGTGANQPQHF. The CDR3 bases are TGTGCCATCAGTGGGACAGGGGCGAATCAGCCCCAGCATTTT.

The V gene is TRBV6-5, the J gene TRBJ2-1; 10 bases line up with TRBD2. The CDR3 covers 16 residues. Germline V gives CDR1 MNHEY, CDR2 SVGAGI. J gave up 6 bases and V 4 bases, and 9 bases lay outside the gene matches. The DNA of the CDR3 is TGTGCCAGCAGTTCTTTCCAGCGGGAGGGCACCAATGAGCAGTTCTTC. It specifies CASSSFQREGTNEQFF.

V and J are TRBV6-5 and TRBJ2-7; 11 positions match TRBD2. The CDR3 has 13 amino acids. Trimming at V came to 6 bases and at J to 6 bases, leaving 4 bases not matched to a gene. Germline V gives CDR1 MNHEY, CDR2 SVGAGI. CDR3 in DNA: TGTGCCAGCAGGACTAGCGGGATCATCGAGCAGTACTTC. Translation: CASRTSGIIEQYF.

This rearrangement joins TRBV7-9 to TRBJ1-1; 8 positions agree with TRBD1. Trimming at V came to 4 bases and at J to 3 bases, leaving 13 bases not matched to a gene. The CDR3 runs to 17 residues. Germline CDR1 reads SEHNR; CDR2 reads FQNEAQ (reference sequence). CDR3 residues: CASSSNLRTGKDTEAFF. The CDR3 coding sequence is TGTGCCAGCAGCTCTAATTTACGGACAGGGAAGGACACTGAAGCTTTCTTT.

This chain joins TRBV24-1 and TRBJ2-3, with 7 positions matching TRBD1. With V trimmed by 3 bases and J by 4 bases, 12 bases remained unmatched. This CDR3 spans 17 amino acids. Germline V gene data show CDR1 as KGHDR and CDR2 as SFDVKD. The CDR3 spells CATSDRRQGSLADTQYF. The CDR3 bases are TGTGCCACCAGTGATCGGAGACAGGGTAGTTTGGCAGATACGCAGTATTTT.

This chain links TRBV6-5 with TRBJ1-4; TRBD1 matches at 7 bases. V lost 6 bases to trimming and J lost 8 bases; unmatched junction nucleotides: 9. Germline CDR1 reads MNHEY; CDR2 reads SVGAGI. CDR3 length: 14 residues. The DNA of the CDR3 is TGTGCCAGCAGCAGACAGGGACTTGAGGAAAAACTGTTTTTT. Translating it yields CASSRQGLEEKLFF.